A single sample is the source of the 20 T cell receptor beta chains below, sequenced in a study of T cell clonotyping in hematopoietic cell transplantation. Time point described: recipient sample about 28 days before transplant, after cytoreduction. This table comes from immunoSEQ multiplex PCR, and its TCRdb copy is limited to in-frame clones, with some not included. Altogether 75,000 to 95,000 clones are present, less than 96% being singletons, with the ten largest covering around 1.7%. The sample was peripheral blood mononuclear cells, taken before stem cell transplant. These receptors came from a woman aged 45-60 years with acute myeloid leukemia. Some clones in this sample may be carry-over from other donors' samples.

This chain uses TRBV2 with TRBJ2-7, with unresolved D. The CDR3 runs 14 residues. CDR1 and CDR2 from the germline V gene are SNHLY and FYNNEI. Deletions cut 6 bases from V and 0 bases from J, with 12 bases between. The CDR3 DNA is TGTGCCAGCAGCAAGCAGATGGGCTCCTACGAGCAGTACTTC. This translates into CASSKQMGSYEQYF.

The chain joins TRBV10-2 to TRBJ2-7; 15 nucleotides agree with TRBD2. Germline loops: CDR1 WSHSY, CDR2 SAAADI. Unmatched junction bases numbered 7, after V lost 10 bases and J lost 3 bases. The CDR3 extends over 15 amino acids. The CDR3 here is CATGTSGGLGYEQYF. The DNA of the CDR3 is TGCGCCACGGGGACTAGCGGGGGGTTGGGCTACGAGCAGTACTTC.

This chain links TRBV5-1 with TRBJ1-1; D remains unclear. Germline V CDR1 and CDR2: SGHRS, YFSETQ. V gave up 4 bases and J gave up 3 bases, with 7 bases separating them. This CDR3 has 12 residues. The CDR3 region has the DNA TGCGCCAGCAGCAGGGAGCACACTGAAGCTTTCTTT. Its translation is CASSREHTEAFF.

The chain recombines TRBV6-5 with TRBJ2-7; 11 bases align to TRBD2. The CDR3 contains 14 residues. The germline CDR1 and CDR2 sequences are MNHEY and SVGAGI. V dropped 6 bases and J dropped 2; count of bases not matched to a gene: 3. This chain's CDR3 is CASRLAGEAYEQYF. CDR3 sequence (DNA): TGTGCCAGCAGACTAGCGGGAGAGGCCTACGAGCAGTACTTC.

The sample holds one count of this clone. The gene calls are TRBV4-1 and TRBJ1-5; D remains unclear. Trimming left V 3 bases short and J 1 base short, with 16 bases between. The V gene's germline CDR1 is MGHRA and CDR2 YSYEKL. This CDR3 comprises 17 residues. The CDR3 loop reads CASSHVALQRSNQPQHF. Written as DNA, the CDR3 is TGCGCCAGCAGCCACGTCGCGCTACAGAGGAGCAATCAGCCCCAGCATTTT.

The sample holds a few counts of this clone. CDR3 DNA: TGTGCCAGCTCACCACAGGGGTTGATTGAAAAACTGTTTTTT. Its protein is CASSPQGLIEKLFF. The rearrangement joins TRBV18 to TRBJ1-4, with D possibly TRBD1 on 5 matching bases. CDR3 size: 14 residues. CDR1 and CDR2 from the germline V gene are KGHSH and LQKENI. V lost 1 base to trimming and J lost 7 bases, with 10 bases between them. The full variable domain, rest sourced from reference TRBV18 and TRBJ1-4, is NAGVMQNPRHLVRRRGQEARLRCSPMKGHSHVYWYRQLPEEGLKFMVYLQKENIIDESGMPKERFSAEFPKEGPSILRIQQVVRGDSAAYFCASSPQGLIEKLFFGSGTQLSVL.

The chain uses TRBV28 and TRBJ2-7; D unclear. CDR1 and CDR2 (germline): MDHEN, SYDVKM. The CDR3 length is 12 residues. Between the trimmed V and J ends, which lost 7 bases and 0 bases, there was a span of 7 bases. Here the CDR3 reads CASTHSSYEQYF. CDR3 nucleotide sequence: TGTGCCAGCACTCACAGCTCCTACGAGCAGTACTTC.

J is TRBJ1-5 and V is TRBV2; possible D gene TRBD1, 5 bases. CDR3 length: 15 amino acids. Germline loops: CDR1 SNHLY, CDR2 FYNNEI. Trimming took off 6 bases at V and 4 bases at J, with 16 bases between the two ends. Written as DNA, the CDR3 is TGTGCCAGCAGGCAGGGATCGACAAAAAATCAGCCCCAGCATTTT. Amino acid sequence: CASRQGSTKNQPQHF.

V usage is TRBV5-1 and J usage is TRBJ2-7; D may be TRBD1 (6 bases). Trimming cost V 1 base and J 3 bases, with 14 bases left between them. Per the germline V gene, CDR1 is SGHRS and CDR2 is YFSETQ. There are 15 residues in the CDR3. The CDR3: CASSLSGVQGYEQYF. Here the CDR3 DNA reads TGCGCCAGCAGCTTGTCTGGTGTACAGGGCTACGAGCAGTACTTC.

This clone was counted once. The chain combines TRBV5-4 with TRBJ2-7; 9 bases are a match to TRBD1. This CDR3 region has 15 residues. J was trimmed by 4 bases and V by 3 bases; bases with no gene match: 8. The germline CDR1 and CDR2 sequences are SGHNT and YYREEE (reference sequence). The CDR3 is CASSSPGTGSYEQYF. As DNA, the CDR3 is TGTGCCAGCAGCTCTCCCGGGACAGGGAGTTACGAGCAGTACTTC. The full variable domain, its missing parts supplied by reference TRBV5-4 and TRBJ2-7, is ETGVTQSPTHLIKTRGQQVTLRCSSQSGHNTVSWYQQALGQGPQFIFQYYREEENGRGNFPPRFSGLQFPNYSSELNVNALELDDSALYLCASSSPGTGSYEQYFGPGTRLTVT.

The CDR3 region is CSVETRGGPNYEQYF. The CDR3 nucleotides are TGCAGCGTTGAGACTCGGGGGGGACCAAACTACGAGCAGTACTTC. The genes are TRBV29-1 and TRBJ2-7; TRBD2 matches at 8 bases. The V segment lost 3 bases and the J segment 3 bases; nucleotides outside the gene matches: 10. CDR1 SQVTM and CDR2 ANQGSEA come from the germline V gene. The CDR3 has 15 residues.

Here the CDR3 reads CASSLVGSVNTEAFF. The CDR3 coding sequence is TGTGCCAGCAGCTTGGTCGGGTCGGTGAACACTGAAGCTTTCTTT. V usage is TRBV5-4 and J usage is TRBJ1-1, with D unclear. V was shortened by 0 bases and J by 0 bases, with 9 bases between the two germline ends. Germline assignment: CDR1 SGHNT and CDR2 YYREEE (reference sequence). The CDR3 loop spans 15 amino acids. The full variable domain, with the rest looked up from reference TRBV5-4 and TRBJ1-1, is ETGVTQSPTHLIKTRGQQVTLRCSSQSGHNTVSWYQQALGQGPQFIFQYYREEENGRGNFPPRFSGLQFPNYSSELNVNALELDDSALYLCASSLVGSVNTEAFFGQGTRLTVV.

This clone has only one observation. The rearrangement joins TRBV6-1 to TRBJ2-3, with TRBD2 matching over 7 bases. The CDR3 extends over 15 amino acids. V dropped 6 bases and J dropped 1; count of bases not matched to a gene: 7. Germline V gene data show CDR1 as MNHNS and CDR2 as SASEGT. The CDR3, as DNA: TGTGCCAGCAGAGGTCTAGCGGACCGCACAGATACGCAGTATTTT. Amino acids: CASRGLADRTDTQYF.

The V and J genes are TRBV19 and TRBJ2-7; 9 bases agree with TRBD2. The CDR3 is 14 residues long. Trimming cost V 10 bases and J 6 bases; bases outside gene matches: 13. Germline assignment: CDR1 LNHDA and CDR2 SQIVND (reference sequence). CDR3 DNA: TGTGCCACAAGGGCCGGGACTAGCTTCTTCGAGCAGTACTTC. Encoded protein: CATRAGTSFFEQYF.

CDR3 amino acids: CASSRDKLSTDTQYF. The CDR3 DNA follows: TGTGCCAGCAGTCGGGACAAGCTAAGCACAGATACGCAGTATTTT. The gene calls are TRBV28 and TRBJ2-3; D is possibly TRBD1 (6 bases). Per germline, CDR1 MDHEN and CDR2 SYDVKM. CDR3 size: 15 residues. V lost 5 bases and J lost 0, with 12 bases in between.

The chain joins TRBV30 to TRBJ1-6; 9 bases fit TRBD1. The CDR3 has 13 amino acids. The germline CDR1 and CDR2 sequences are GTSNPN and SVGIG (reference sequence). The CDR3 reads CVGGQGLASPLHF. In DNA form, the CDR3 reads TGTGTTGGGGGACAGGGCCTCGCTTCACCCCTCCACTTT.

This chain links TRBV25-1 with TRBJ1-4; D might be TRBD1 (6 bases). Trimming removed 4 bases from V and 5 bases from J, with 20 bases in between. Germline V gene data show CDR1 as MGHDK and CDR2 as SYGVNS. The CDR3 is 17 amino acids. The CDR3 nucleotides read TGTGCCAGCAGTGCTCAACGGGGGGCGGGACAAAATGAAAAACTGTTTTTT. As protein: CASSAQRGAGQNEKLFF.

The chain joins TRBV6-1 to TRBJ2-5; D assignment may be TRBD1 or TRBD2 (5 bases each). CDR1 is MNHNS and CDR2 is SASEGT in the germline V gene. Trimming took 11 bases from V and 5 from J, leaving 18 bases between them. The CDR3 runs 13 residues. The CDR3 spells CAGGRDLRETQYF. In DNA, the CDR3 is TGTGCCGGAGGCAGGGACCTCCGGGAGACCCAGTACTTC.

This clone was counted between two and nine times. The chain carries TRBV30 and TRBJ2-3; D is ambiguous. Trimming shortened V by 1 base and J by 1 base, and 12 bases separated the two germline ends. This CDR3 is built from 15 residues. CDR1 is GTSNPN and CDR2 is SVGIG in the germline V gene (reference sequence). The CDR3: CAWSDPRWGTDTQYF. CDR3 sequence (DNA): TGTGCCTGGAGTGACCCGAGGTGGGGCACAGATACGCAGTATTTT.

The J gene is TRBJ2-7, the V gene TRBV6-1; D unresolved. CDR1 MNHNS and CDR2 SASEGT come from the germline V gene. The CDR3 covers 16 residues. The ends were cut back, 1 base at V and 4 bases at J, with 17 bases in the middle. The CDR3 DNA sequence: TGTGCCAGCAGTGAAGGCCTGGGTGCGGTGGATTACGAGCAGTACTTC. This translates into CASSEGLGAVDYEQYF.